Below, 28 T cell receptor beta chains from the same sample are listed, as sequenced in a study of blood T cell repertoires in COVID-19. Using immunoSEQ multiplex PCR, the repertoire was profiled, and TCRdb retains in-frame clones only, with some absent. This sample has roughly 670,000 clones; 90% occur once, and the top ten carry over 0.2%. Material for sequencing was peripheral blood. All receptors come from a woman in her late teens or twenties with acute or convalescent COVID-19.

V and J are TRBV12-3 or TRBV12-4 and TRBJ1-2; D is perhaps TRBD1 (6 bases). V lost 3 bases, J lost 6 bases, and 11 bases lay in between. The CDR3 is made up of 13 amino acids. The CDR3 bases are TGTGCCAGCAGTTTTGGGGGGGCCAATGGCTACACCTTC. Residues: CASSFGGANGYTF.

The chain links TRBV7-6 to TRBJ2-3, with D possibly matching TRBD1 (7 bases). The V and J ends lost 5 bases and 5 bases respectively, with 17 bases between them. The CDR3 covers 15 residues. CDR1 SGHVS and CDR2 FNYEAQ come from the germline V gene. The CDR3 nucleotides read TGTGCCAGCAGCCCCAGGGGGGCGCTGGTAGATACGCAGTATTTT. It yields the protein CASSPRGALVDTQYF.

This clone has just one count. The DNA for the CDR3 is TGCGCCAGCAGCCAAGTTAACAGGGAGAACACTGAAGCTTTCTTT. Its protein is CASSQVNRENTEAFF. This chain links TRBV4-1 with TRBJ1-1; D is possibly TRBD1 (6 bases). The CDR3 is 15 amino acids. Trimming took 1 base from V and 1 from J, leaving 10 bases between them. Germline V gives CDR1 MGHRA, CDR2 YSYEKL.

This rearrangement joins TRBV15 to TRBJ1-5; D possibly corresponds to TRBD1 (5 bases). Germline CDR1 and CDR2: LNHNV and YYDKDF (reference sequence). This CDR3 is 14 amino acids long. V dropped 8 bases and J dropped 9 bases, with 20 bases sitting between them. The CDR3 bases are TGTGCCACCCGCGACAGTCCAGAAGGTTTGCCCCAGCATTTT. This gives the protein CATRDSPEGLPQHF.

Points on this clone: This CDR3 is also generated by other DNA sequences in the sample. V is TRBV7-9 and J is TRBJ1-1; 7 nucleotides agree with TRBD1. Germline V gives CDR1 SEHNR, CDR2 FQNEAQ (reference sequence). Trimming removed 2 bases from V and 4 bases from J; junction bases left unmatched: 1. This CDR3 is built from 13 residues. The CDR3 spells CASSLTGATEAFF. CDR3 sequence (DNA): TGTGCCAGCAGCTTAACAGGGGCCACTGAAGCTTTCTTT.

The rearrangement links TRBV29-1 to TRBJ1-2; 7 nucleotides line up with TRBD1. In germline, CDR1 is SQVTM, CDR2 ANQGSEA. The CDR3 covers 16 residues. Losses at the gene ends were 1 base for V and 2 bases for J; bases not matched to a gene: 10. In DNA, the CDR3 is TGCAGCGTTGAAGGGGCAAGGACAGGCCCAAACTATGGCTACACCTTC. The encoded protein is CSVEGARTGPNYGYTF.

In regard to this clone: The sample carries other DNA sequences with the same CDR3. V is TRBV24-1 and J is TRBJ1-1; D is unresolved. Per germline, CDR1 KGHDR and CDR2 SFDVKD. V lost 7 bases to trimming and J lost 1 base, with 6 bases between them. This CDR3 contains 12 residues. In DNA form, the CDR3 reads TGTGCCACCAGCCCAGGGAACACTGAAGCTTTCTTT. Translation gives CATSPGNTEAFF.

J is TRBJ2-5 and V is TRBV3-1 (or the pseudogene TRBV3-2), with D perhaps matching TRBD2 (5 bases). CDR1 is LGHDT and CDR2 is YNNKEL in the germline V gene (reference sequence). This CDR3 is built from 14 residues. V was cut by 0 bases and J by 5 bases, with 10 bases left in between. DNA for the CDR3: TGTGCCAGCAGCCAAGAGTTAAAGCGGGAGACCCAGTACTTC. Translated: CASSQELKRETQYF.

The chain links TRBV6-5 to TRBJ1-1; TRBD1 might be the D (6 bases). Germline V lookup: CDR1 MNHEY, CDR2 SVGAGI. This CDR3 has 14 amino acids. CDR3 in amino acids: CNAREQGPITEAFF. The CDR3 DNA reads TGTAACGCCCGGGAACAGGGCCCTATCACTGAAGCTTTCTTT.

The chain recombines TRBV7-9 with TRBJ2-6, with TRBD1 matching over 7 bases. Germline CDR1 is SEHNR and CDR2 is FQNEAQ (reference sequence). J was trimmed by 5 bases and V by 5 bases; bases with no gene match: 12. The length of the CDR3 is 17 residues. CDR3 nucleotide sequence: TGTGCCAGCAGCGGACGGGACAGTGTTTCTCGGGCCAACGTCCTGACTTTC. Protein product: CASSGRDSVSRANVLTF.

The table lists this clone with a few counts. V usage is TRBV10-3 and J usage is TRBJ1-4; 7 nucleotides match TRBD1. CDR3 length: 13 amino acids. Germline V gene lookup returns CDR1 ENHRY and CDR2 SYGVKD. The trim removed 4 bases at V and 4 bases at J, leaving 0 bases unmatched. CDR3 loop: CAISGQGNEKLFF. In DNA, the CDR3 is TGTGCCATCAGTGGACAGGGTAATGAAAAACTGTTTTTT.

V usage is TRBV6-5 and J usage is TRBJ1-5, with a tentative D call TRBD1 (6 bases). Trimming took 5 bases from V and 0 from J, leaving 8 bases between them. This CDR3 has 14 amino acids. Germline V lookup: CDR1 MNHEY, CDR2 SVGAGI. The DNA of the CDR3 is TGTGCCAGCAGTAACAGGGATAGCAATCAGCCCCAGCATTTT. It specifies CASSNRDSNQPQHF.

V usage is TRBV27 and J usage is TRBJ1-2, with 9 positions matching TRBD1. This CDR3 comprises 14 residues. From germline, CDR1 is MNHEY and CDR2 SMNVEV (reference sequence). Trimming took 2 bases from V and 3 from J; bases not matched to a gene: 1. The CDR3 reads CASSLGTGHYGYTF. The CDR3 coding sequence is TGTGCCAGCAGTTTAGGGACAGGGCACTATGGCTACACCTTC.

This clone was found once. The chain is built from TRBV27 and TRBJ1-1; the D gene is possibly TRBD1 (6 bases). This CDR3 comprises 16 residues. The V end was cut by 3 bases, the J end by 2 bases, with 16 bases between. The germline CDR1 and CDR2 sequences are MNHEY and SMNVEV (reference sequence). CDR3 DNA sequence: TGTGCCAGCAGTTTCCAGGGGAGGGGCCTCAACACTGAAGCTTTCTTT. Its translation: CASSFQGRGLNTEAFF.

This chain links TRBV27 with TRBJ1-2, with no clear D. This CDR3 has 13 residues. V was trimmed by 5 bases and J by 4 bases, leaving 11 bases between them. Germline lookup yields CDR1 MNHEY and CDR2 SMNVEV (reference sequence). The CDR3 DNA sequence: TGTGCCAGCAGTCACGGGGATTCCTATGGCTACACCTTC. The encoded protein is CASSHGDSYGYTF.

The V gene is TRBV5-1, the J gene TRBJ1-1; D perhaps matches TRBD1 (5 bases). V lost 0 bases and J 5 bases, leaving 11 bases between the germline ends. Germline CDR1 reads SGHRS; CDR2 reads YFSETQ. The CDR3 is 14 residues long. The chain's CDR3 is CASSLGGARTEAFF. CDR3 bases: TGCGCCAGCAGCTTGGGGGGCGCGAGGACTGAAGCTTTCTTT.

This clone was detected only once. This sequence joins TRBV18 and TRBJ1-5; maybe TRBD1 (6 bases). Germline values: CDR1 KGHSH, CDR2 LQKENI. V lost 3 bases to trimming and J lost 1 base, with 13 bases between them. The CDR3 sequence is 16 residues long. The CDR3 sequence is CASSPVPRGSNQPQHF. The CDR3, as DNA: TGTGCCAGCTCACCGGTACCCAGGGGAAGCAATCAGCCCCAGCATTTT.

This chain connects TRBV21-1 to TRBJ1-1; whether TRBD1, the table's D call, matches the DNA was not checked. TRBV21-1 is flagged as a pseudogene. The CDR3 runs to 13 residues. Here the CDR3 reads CASGQGRFAEAFF. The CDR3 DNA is TGTGCCAGTGGACAGGGTAGGTTCGCTGAAGCTTTCTTT.

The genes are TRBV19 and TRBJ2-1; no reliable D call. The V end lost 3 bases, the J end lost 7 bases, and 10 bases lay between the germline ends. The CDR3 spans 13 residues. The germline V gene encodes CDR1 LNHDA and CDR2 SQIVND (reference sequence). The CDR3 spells CASSIGALNEQFF. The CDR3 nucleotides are TGTGCCAGTAGTATCGGAGCGCTGAATGAGCAGTTCTTC.

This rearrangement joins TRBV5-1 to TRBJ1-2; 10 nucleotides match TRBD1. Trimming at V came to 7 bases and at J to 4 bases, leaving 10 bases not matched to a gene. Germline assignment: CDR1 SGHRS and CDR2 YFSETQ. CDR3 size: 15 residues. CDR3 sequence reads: CASSDRGLGIYGYTF. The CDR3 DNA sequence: TGCGCCAGCTCCGACAGGGGGCTAGGTATCTATGGCTACACCTTC.

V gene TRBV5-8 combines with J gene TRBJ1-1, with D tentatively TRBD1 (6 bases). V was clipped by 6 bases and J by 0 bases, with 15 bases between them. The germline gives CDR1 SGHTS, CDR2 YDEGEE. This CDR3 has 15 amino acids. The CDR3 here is CASITGFRVNTEAFF. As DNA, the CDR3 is TGTGCCAGCATCACAGGGTTTCGGGTGAACACTGAAGCTTTCTTT. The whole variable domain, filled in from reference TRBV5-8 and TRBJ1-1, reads EAGVTQSPTHLIKTRGQQATLRCSPISGHTSVYWYQQALGLGLQFLLWYDEGEERNRGNFPPRFSGRQFPNYSSELNVNALELEDSALYLCASITGFRVNTEAFFGQGTRLTVV.

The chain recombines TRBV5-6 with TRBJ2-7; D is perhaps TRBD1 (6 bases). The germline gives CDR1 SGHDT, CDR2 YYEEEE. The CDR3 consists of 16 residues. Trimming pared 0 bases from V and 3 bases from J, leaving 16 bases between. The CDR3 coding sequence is TGTGCCAGCAGCTTGGCCTCTAACCACAGGGTCTACGAGCAGTACTTC. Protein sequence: CASSLASNHRVYEQYF.

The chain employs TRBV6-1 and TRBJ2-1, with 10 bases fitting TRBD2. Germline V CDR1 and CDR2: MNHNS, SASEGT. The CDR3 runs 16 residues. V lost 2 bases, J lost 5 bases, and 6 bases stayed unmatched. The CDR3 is CASSELLAGANNEQFF. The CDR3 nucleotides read TGTGCCAGCAGTGAACTTCTAGCGGGGGCCAACAATGAGCAGTTCTTC.

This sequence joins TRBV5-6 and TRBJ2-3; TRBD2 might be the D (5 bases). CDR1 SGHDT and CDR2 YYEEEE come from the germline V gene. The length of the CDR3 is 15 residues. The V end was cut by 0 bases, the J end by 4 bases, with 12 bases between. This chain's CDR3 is CASSLVLGRADTQYF. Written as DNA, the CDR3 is TGTGCCAGCAGCTTGGTTTTGGGGAGAGCAGATACGCAGTATTTT.

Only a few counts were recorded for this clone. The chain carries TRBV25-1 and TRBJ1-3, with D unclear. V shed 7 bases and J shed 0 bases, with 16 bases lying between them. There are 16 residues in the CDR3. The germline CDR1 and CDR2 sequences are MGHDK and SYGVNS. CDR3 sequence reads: CASTPAQLISGNTIYF. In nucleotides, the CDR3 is TGTGCCAGCACCCCGGCACAGCTCATCTCTGGAAACACCATATATTTT.

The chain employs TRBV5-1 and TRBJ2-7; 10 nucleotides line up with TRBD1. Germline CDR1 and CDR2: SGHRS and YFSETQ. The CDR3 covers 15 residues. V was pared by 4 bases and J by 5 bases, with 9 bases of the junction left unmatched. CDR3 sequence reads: CASSADRGLKDEQYF. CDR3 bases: TGCGCCAGCAGCGCAGACAGGGGGCTTAAAGACGAGCAGTACTTC.

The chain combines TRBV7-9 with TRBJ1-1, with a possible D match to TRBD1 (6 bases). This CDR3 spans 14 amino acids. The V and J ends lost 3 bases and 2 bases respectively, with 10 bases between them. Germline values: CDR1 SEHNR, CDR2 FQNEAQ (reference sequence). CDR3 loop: CASSLRTENTEAFF. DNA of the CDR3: TGTGCCAGCAGCTTGAGGACAGAAAACACTGAAGCTTTCTTT.

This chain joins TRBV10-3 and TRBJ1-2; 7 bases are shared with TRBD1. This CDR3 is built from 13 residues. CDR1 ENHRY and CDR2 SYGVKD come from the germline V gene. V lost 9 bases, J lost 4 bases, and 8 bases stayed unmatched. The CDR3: CAITTGVAYGYTF. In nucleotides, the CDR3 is TGTGCCATAACAACAGGGGTTGCCTATGGCTACACCTTC.